The present T cell receptor (beta chain) was sequenced within a study of T cells in Graves' hyperthyroidism and ophthalmopathy. Calling Graves' hyperthyroidism stable meant ophthalmopathy did not progress within 18 months. Among the patients, aged 18 to 65, hyperthyroidism was newly diagnosed and had lasted under 2 months. Germline CDR1 is SGHRS and CDR2 is YFSETQ. The V gene end was trimmed by 4 bases and the J gene end by 0 bases; junction bases not matched to a gene: 7. The CDR3 loop spans 16 amino acids. This clonotype was counted between two and nine times. TCR beta CDR3 sequences were amplified from RNA transcripts. The study used the HTBI primer set for a first-round RT-PCR of the TCR CDR3. MiXCR, applied by TCRdb to the multiplex PCR reads, yields one record per CDR3 protein. The sample records roughly 740,000 distinct CDR3 sequences, over 15% being singletons.

The chain has TRBV5-1 and TRBJ1-3, with 7 bases identical to TRBD1. This receptor was identified in a man between 18 and 35 years old with Graves' hyperthyroidism. Sequencing was carried out using blood. CDR3 DNA sequence: TGCGCCAGCAGCCGCGGACAGGTTGGCTCTGGAAACACCATATATTTT. Protein sequence: CASSRGQVGSGNTIYF.